This entry is about one TCR beta chain. This sample was included in a study of blood T cells in healthy people across ages. It was with a sample-barcoded 5' primer and a J-beta primer mix that a second PCR of roughly 7 to 12 cycles was run. TCRdb called the 5' RACE reads again in MiXCR, with one record for every CDR3 protein. The table shows 720,000 or so distinct CDR3 sequences, with approximately 40% occurring only once. This TCR was sampled from an elderly man in good health. Material: blood.

CDR3 in DNA: TGCAGTGCTAGAGAAAACAGGGGGCCCGGGGAGCTGTTTTTT. Translation: CSARENRGPGELFF. This sequence joins TRBV20-1 and TRBJ2-2; 9 bases match TRBD1. The length of the CDR3 is 14 residues. V was clipped by 0 bases and J by 6 bases; unmatched bases: 2. Germline assignment: CDR1 DFQATT and CDR2 SNEGSKA (reference sequence).